The rows below give T cell receptor beta chains drawn from one sample of a study of cytomegalovirus exposure and HLA in healthy donors. Profiled with immunoSEQ multiplex PCR; TCRdb holds only in-frame clones, not every one. The data show about 190,000 clones, with 70% to 75% seen just once and more than 4.5% held by the top ten. The sample taken for sequencing was PBMCs. The receptors stem from a man aged 30-40 years in good health and CMV-seropositive. CDR3s include the opening cysteine and the closing phenylalanine or tryptophan. The order of the fields is J gene, V gene, D gene, clone size, CDR3 protein, CDR3 DNA. A D gene is named only where the DNA matches it firmly. The size entry is marked missing in some rows and otherwise reads once, few, many or a size class.

j_gene: TRBJ2-2; v_gene: TRBV27; d_gene: -; abundance: -; CDR3aa: CASRNTGELFF; CDR3nt: TGTGCCAGTAGAAACACCGGGGAGCTGTTTTTT
j_gene: TRBJ1-2; v_gene: TRBV9; d_gene: -; abundance: -; CDR3aa: CASSFGTNHYGYTF; CDR3nt: TGTGCCAGCAGCTTCGGGACAAACCACTATGGCTACACCTTC
j_gene: TRBJ2-1; v_gene: TRBV11-3; d_gene: TRBD2; abundance: few; CDR3aa: CASSSIGGYGEQFF; CDR3nt: TGTGCCAGCAGCTCCATCGGGGGGTACGGTGAGCAGTTCTTC
j_gene: TRBJ1-2; v_gene: TRBV28; d_gene: TRBD1; abundance: once; CDR3aa: CASSLSQPGQGCGYTF; CDR3nt: TGTGCCAGCAGTTTATCCCAACCGGGACAGGGTTGTGGCTACACCTTC
j_gene: TRBJ1-2; v_gene: TRBV7-3; d_gene: -; abundance: -; CDR3aa: CASSPGGSGRLDGYTF; CDR3nt: TGTGCCAGCAGCCCTGGGGGGTCCGGGAGGTTGGATGGCTACACCTTC
j_gene: TRBJ2-5; v_gene: TRBV4-1; d_gene: TRBD1; abundance: -; CDR3aa: CASSQARPGQGWRETQYF; CDR3nt: TGCGCCAGCAGCCAAGCAAGACCGGGACAGGGTTGGAGAGAGACCCAGTACTTC
j_gene: TRBJ2-7; v_gene: TRBV6-6; d_gene: -; abundance: few; CDR3aa: CASSLVQATEQYF; CDR3nt: TGTGCCAGTTCTCTCGTACAGGCGACCGAGCAGTACTTC
j_gene: TRBJ2-5; v_gene: TRBV11-2; d_gene: -; abundance: -; CDR3aa: CASSLDPRQGTQYF; CDR3nt: TGTGCCAGCAGCTTAGATCCCCGACAAGGGACCCAGTACTTC
j_gene: TRBJ2-7; v_gene: TRBV5-4; d_gene: TRBD2; abundance: -; CDR3aa: CASSHGGFSEQYF; CDR3nt: TGTGCCAGCAGCCACGGGGGGTTCTCCGAGCAGTACTTC
j_gene: TRBJ2-7; v_gene: TRBV6-6; d_gene: TRBD1; abundance: -; CDR3aa: CASSYSPGQQTYEQYF; CDR3nt: TGTGCCAGCAGTTACTCACCGGGACAGCAGACCTACGAGCAGTACTTC